The entry that follows covers one TCR beta chain sequence. At least ten counts were recorded for this clonotype. The antigen it recognizes is unknown. Within one base of it there is no much larger clone, and no base qualities were kept. The entry originates in a study of identical twins (dated by TCRdb to the mid-2010s). Concerning the study at large: TCR alpha and beta repertoires from monozygotic twins, unrelated adults of various ages and cord blood were deep-sequenced to test whether fetal clonotypes persist. To rule out contamination, replicate twin experiments were performed at different times with different library preparation protocols.

Every donor in the study was a healthy Caucasian. The study also sequenced three unrelated non-twin adults: a male aged 18 to 30, a male aged 50 to 59 and a female aged 50 to 59. Miltenyi CD45RO+ enrichment and human naive T-cell isolation kits were used to isolate memory (CD45RO+) and naive T cells from PBMC. Counted from cysteine to phenylalanine, this CDR3 has 15 amino acids. Only the CDR3 part of the read is kept: 45 bases, read in frame from the first base. The germline V end is reduced by 6 bases and the J end by 1 base; junction bases left unmatched: 5. Points the paper makes about the study in general: In beta out-of-frame sequences, excess twin sharing was weaker, because having fewer shared sequences lowered the signal-to-noise ratio. Because the same donors could not be followed over many years, the conclusions relied on cross-sectional statistical analysis. Out-of-frame TCR alpha sharing in monozygotic twins was systematically underestimated by recombination models, whereas sharing between unrelated individuals was in agreement with the recombination models. Compared with coincidental sharing between unrelated individuals, out-of-frame TCR alpha sequences shared between twins had an excess of sequences with low generation probability. Zero-insertion analyses could be partly confounded by invariant T cells such as MAIT and iNKT, though diverse VJ usage argued against such confounding for most clonotypes. Abundant cord blood beta clonotypes had fewer insertions, young adult naive repertoires showed a similar but weaker trend, and memory repertoires showed no such trend.

Receptor libraries were prepared by 5' RACE. Sequencing took place on an Illumina HiSeq 2000. A universal primer binding site was added through template switching, and the final cDNA carried a unique molecular identifier so that TCR cDNA molecules could be counted accurately. Specific primers in the conserved constant-segment region were used to synthesize first-strand cDNA for the TCR alpha and beta chains. To control for contamination, every cDNA library carried two barcodes: a SMART-Mk sample barcode plus Illumina barcodes. Two successive PCR steps introduced TruSeq adapter sequences along with Illumina sample barcodes. The Illumina HiSeq platform was used with custom primers to sequence TCR alpha and beta cDNA libraries. From the authors' description of their analysis: Unique molecular identifiers were extracted from raw reads with MiGEC, and CDR3 positions were determined with MiXCR. For each individual, recombination models were inferred using an EM algorithm with the repgenHMM and IGoR tools. Shared clonotypes were analyzed with the tcR package in R, and sharing was normalized by the product of cloneset sizes. To study raw recombination free of thymic and clonal selection effects, out-of-frame nonproductive sequences were analyzed. TCRdb trimmed the raw reads at Q25, called clones with MiXCR and kept productive beta chains. Rows merge per CDR3 protein into single entries with the most common DNA and genes. The V and J calls and clone size come from TCRdb's table, not from the authors' own analysis. The sample has approximately 690,000 distinct CDR3 sequences on record, around 5.7% of them singletons. In total, the top ten clones hold 1.5% to 2% of the sample.

The source material was naive T cells sorted from blood. The meaning of the sample's cell subset or site label: cells isolated with a human naive T-cell isolation kit. The chain was built from TRBV12-3 or TRBV12-4 and TRBJ2-5; TRBD1 fits 10 bases in the junction. The TCR comes from a man aged 18 to 30 in good health. CDR3 protein: CASRPGTGAQETQYF. The DNA sequence reads TGTGCCAGCAGGCCCGGGACAGGGGCCCAAGAGACCCAGTACTTC.